These 21 T cell receptor beta chains came from one sample sequenced in a study of blood T cell repertoires in COVID-19. The protocol was immunoSEQ multiplex PCR, while the TCRdb copy is restricted to in-frame clones and leaves out a portion. The table records 350,000 to 450,000 clones, less than 90% of them present only once. The sample taken for sequencing was PBMCs or T cells enriched from blood (not recorded which). All receptors derive from a woman aged 50 to 65 who had recovered from COVID-19.

DNA for the CDR3: TGTGCCAGCAGTGAAATAGGCCCCGCTGGGACAGGGGCCAGCAATAGGAACACCGGGGAGCTGTTTTTT. Protein: CASSEIGPAGTGASNRNTGELFF. The chain carries TRBV6-1 and TRBJ2-2; 10 bases are a match to TRBD1. The ends lost 2 bases at V and 1 base at J; junction bases unmatched: 22. The CDR3 contains 23 residues. From germline, CDR1 is MNHNS and CDR2 SASEGT.

V usage is TRBV5-1 and J usage is TRBJ1-2; 9 bases line up with TRBD1. The ends lost 2 bases at V and 5 bases at J; junction bases unmatched: 7. Germline CDR1 reads SGHRS; CDR2 reads YFSETQ. The CDR3 has 15 amino acids. This CDR3 is CASSFRDRDLYGYTF. Here the CDR3 DNA reads TGCGCCAGCAGCTTCCGGGACAGGGATCTGTATGGCTACACCTTC. Supplemented by reference TRBV5-1 and TRBJ1-2, the full variable domain reads KAGVTQTPRYLIKTRGQQVTLSCSPISGHRSVSWYQQTPGQGLQFLFEYFSETQRNKGNFPGRFSGRQFSNSRSEMNVSTLELGDSALYLCASSFRDRDLYGYTFGSGTRLTVV.

The chain is built from TRBV5-4 and TRBJ2-4, with TRBD2 matching 8 bases. The CDR3 totals 16 residues. Germline trimming cut 1 base from V and 6 bases from J; bases unmatched to any gene: 9. Germline assignment: CDR1 SGHNT and CDR2 YYREEE (reference sequence). The CDR3 here is CASSLSGAGVGNIQYF. The CDR3 nucleotides read TGTGCCAGCAGCTTGTCAGGAGCGGGAGTTGGAAACATTCAGTACTTC.

In its sample, this clone was seen a few times. The chain links TRBV19 to TRBJ1-4; D is possibly TRBD1 (6 bases). Germline V gives CDR1 LNHDA, CDR2 SQIVND (reference sequence). The V end lost 4 bases, the J end lost 2 bases, and 8 bases lay between the germline ends. The CDR3 has 14 residues. Written as DNA, the CDR3 is TGTGCCAGTAGTACTACAGGGACTAATGAAAAACTGTTTTTT. It yields the protein CASSTTGTNEKLFF. The variable domain in full, with the rest retrieved from reference TRBV19 and TRBJ1-4, is DGGITQSPKYLFRKEGQNVTLSCEQNLNHDAMYWYRQDPGQGLRLIYYSQIVNDFQKGDIAEGYSVSREKKESFPLTVTSAQKNPTAFYLCASSTTGTNEKLFFGSGTQLSVL.

J is TRBJ1-1 and V is TRBV25-1; D gene unclear. Trimming stripped 4 bases from V and 1 base from J, with 13 bases between. CDR1 MGHDK and CDR2 SYGVNS come from the germline V gene. The CDR3 is made up of 15 amino acids. The CDR3 loop is CASSAPGFSNTEAFF. As DNA, the CDR3 is TGTGCCAGCAGTGCACCGGGATTTTCGAACACTGAAGCTTTCTTT.

This sequence joins TRBV21-1 and TRBJ1-6. TRBV21-1 is deemed a pseudogene. There are 18 residues in the CDR3. In nucleotides, the CDR3 is TGTGCCAGCGCAATAACCGGGGGACTGAGCTCCTATAATTCACCCCTCCACTTT. As protein: CASAITGGLSSYNSPLHF.

This clone is a singleton in its sample. The chain recombines TRBV11-3 with TRBJ1-1; D is possibly TRBD1 (6 bases). The CDR3 totals 12 residues. Looked up from germline, CDR1 is SGHNT and CDR2 is YENEEA. The V and J ends lost 5 bases and 6 bases respectively, with 10 bases between them. CDR3 sequence: CASSLTGSEAFF. CDR3 bases: TGTGCCAGCAGCCTCACAGGGTCTGAAGCTTTCTTT.

This clone was detected many times. This sequence joins TRBV4-3 and TRBJ1-3; TRBD1 might be the D (5 bases). CDR1 is LGHNA and CDR2 is YSLEER in the germline V gene. The CDR3 is made up of 15 amino acids. The V end was cut by 4 bases, the J end by 4 bases, with 14 bases between. The CDR3 DNA reads TGCGCCAGCAGCCCTGCTCGGGGGGGAGGAAACACCATATATTTT. Its translation is CASSPARGGGNTIYF.

This chain joins TRBV12-3 or TRBV12-4 and TRBJ2-1; maybe TRBD2 (5 bases). The V and J ends lost 7 bases and 8 bases respectively, with 15 bases between them. The length of the CDR3 is 13 residues. CDR3: CASTKTEEDEQFF. The CDR3, as DNA: TGTGCCAGCACCAAAACGGAGGAGGATGAGCAGTTCTTC.

This clone appeared a single time. This chain connects TRBV6-5 to TRBJ1-5, with D perhaps TRBD1 (5 bases). This CDR3 has 15 amino acids. CDR1 is MNHEY and CDR2 is SVGAGI in the germline V gene. Trimming cost V 0 bases and J 5 bases, with 11 bases left between them. CDR3 protein: CASSYSGGMYQPQHF. The CDR3, as DNA: TGTGCCAGCAGTTACTCGGGGGGGATGTATCAGCCCCAGCATTTT.

This clone occurred a few times. The chain couples TRBV9 to TRBJ2-2; D is unresolved. The germline gives CDR1 SGDLS, CDR2 YYNGEE. This CDR3 contains 13 residues. V was cut by 3 bases and J by 2 bases, with 5 bases left in between. CDR3 DNA sequence: TGTGCCAGCAGCGAACATAACACCGGGGAGCTGTTTTTT. Its protein product is CASSEHNTGELFF.

The chain is built from TRBV27 and TRBJ2-7; D is uncertain. This CDR3 has 15 residues. Germline-derived CDR1 and CDR2 are MNHEY and SMNVEV (reference sequence). V was shortened by 3 bases and J by 3 bases, with 15 bases between the two germline ends. The CDR3 bases are TGTGCCAGCAGTTTTTACATCCCGGGTAACTACGAGCAGTACTTC. It translates to CASSFYIPGNYEQYF.

The chain joins TRBV4-1 to TRBJ2-6; maybe TRBD2 (5 bases). Germline-derived CDR1 and CDR2 are MGHRA and YSYEKL. V was trimmed by 0 bases and J by 1 base, leaving 13 bases between them. This CDR3 is built from 18 residues. The CDR3 region has the DNA TGCGCCAGCAGCCAAGAGAGACTAACAGTTTCTGGGGCCAACGTCCTGACTTTC. Encoded protein: CASSQERLTVSGANVLTF.

The chain is built from TRBV7-2 and TRBJ2-5, with 11 bases aligning to TRBD2. The junction had 8 bases not matched to a gene; V was cut back by 1 base and J by 7 bases. This CDR3 has 16 residues. Germline CDR1 and CDR2: SGHTA and FQGNSA. CDR3 bases: TGTGCCAGCAGCTTAGTTAGCGGGGGGGTTTTGGGGACCCAGTACTTC. Amino acid sequence: CASSLVSGGVLGTQYF.

This chain uses TRBV18 with TRBJ2-3, with a possible D match to TRBD1 (5 bases). Germline V gene sequence: CDR1 KGHSH, CDR2 LQKENI. The CDR3 length is 15 residues. V was clipped by 1 base and J by 0 bases, with 8 bases between them. The CDR3 DNA reads TGTGCCAGCTCACCACAGGGGCCCAGCACAGATACGCAGTATTTT. This sequence encodes CASSPQGPSTDTQYF. Based on the CDR3 plus reference TRBV18 and TRBJ2-3, the full variable domain is NAGVMQNPRHLVRRRGQEARLRCSPMKGHSHVYWYRQLPEEGLKFMVYLQKENIIDESGMPKERFSAEFPKEGPSILRIQQVVRGDSAAYFCASSPQGPSTDTQYFGPGTRLTVL.

This clone was found a few times. At the DNA level, this CDR3 is encoded by other sequences in the same sample as well. V gene TRBV6-5 combines with J gene TRBJ1-1; unclear D gene. V was cut by 7 bases and J by 0 bases, with 9 bases left in between. Germline lookup yields CDR1 MNHEY and CDR2 SVGAGI. The CDR3 sequence is 13 residues long. The CDR3 nucleotides read TGTGCCAGCACCGGAGACCTGAACACTGAAGCTTTCTTT. Protein: CASTGDLNTEAFF.

The chain uses TRBV28 and TRBJ1-3; no clear D gene. This CDR3 is 16 amino acids long. From germline, CDR1 is MDHEN and CDR2 SYDVKM. V was shortened by 7 bases and J by 1 base, with 17 bases between the two germline ends. The CDR3 here is CASKTLTVTSGNTIYF. In DNA form, the CDR3 reads TGTGCCAGCAAGACCTTGACCGTGACTTCTGGAAACACCATATATTTT.

The genes are TRBV7-2 and TRBJ2-3, with a possible D match to TRBD2 (7 bases). CDR3 length: 17 residues. V shed 5 bases and J shed 4 bases, with 22 bases lying between them. The germline CDR1 and CDR2 sequences are SGHTA and FQGNSA. The DNA of the CDR3 is TGTGCCAGCAGCCAGTATGTTGGGGGAGGGGGGTCAGATACGCAGTATTTT. It is translated as CASSQYVGGGGSDTQYF.

The genes are TRBV9 and TRBJ1-4; the match to TRBD1 covers 7 bases. Germline trimming cut 0 bases from V and 8 bases from J; bases unmatched to any gene: 7. Germline CDR1 reads SGDLS; CDR2 reads YYNGEE. The CDR3 spans 15 residues. CDR3 residues: CASSVGPAGGEKLFF. CDR3 sequence (DNA): TGTGCCAGCAGCGTAGGTCCCGCAGGGGGAGAAAAACTGTTTTTT.

The gene calls are TRBV4-3 and TRBJ2-2; D gene unclear. V was cut by 0 bases and J by 6 bases, with 8 bases left in between. CDR3 size: 14 residues. Germline CDR1 reads LGHNA; CDR2 reads YSLEER. The CDR3 coding sequence is TGCGCCAGCAGCCAAGATTACAGATCCGGGGAGCTGTTTTTT. Its translation is CASSQDYRSGELFF.

A few counts support this clone. The chain recombines TRBV11-2 with TRBJ2-7; 7 bases match TRBD1. In germline, CDR1 is SGHAT, CDR2 FQNNGV. V lost 5 bases and J lost 6; bases outside the gene matches: 10. This CDR3 has 14 residues. CDR3: CASSIPGGRGEQYF. The CDR3 nucleotides read TGTGCCAGCAGCATTCCAGGGGGTAGAGGCGAGCAGTACTTC.